This T cell receptor (beta chain) derives from a study of control samples from healthy donors and cancer patients. The table came from immunoSEQ multiplex PCR; TCRdb's copy has only in-frame clones and leaves some out. The repertoire holds about 160,000 clones, with roughly 93% as singletons. V gave up 0 bases and J gave up 9 bases, with 15 bases separating them. The germline V gene encodes CDR1 GTSNPN and CDR2 SVGIG (reference sequence). The CDR3 extends over 15 amino acids. The sequencing input was blood. The V call is TRBV30, the J call TRBJ1-6, with a weak D call TRBD1 (6 bases). This TCR derives from a man aged 18 to 29 in good health. CDR3 DNA sequence: TGTGCCTGGAGTGTGGTGTGGGGGGCGGTTTCACCCCTCCACTTT. The encoded protein is CAWSVVWGAVSPLHF.